This TCR beta chain was found in a study of response to subunit inactivated influenza vaccine. General study points: It was suggested by the authors that few new T cells are recruited by each seasonal influenza vaccination.

Concerning this clonotype itself: The antigen is undetermined.

The CDR3 has 14 residues. V was clipped by 1 base and J by 7 bases; unmatched bases: 3. CDR1 is GTSNPN, CDR2 SVGIG, per germline (reference sequence). MiXCR, run by TCRdb on the RT-PCR reads, gives a single entry per CDR3 protein. Of about 520,000 distinct CDR3 sequences listed, approximately 11% are singletons. This chain uses TRBV30 with TRBJ1-5; 11 nucleotides agree with TRBD1. The sequencing here drew on PBMCs from blood, taken 45 days after vaccination. This TCR came from a man aged 45 to 65 who received an inactivated influenza vaccine. In nucleotides, the CDR3 is TGTGCCTGGAGTGAGGACAGGGGGCGGCAGCCCCAGCATTTT. It specifies CAWSEDRGRQPQHF. The variable domain in full, completed from reference TRBV30 and TRBJ1-5, reads SQTIHQWPATLVQPVGSPLSLECTVEGTSNPNLYWYRQAAGRGLQLLFYSVGIGQISSEVPQNLSASRPQDRQFILSSKKLLLSDSGFYLCAWSEDRGRQPQHFGDGTRLSIL.